These T cell receptor beta chains were read from a single sample in a study of T cells in narcolepsy. Repertoires were generated with immunoSEQ multiplex PCR, while TCRdb's copy carries only in-frame clones and drops some. The top ten hold around 0.98% of the sample, which has more than 20,000 clones, about 80% seen once. The sample was memory (CD45RA-) CD4+ T cells from blood. The receptors stem from a human donor in good health. Each CDR3 is given with its conserved first and last residue. The order of the fields is J gene, V gene, clone size, CDR3 length, D gene, CDR3 DNA, CDR3 protein. The D gene is left open where the match is weak. A row's size may be missing; if present it is once, few, many or a size class.

TRBJ2-1 | TRBV5-1 | - | 23 | TRBD2 | TGCGCCAGCAGCTTCCCCGGGACTAGCCTCAGCGGGAGTCAGAGCCAGGGCTACAATGAGCAGTTCTTC | CASSFPGTSLSGSQSQGYNEQFF
TRBJ1-5 | TRBV15 | once | 15 | - | TGTGCCACCAGCAGAGATCCGGACAGCATAGGGCCCCAGCATTTT | CATSRDPDSIGPQHF
TRBJ1-6 | TRBV30 | - | 16 | - | TGTGCCTGGAGTGTCCGGACGGGGACCTATAATTCACCCCTCCACTTT | CAWSVRTGTYNSPLHF
TRBJ2-3 | TRBV10-1 | - | 12 | - | TGCGCCAGCAGCGGGAACACAGATACGCAGTATTTT | CASSGNTDTQYF
TRBJ2-3 | TRBV7-2 | - | 18 | TRBD2 | TGTGCCAGCAGTCGACTAGCGGGAGGGCCTCTGGGGACAGATACGCAGTATTTT | CASSRLAGGPLGTDTQYF
TRBJ1-4 | TRBV11-2 | once | 14 | TRBD1 | TGTGCCAGCAGCCCCGACAGGGTTAATGAAAAACTGTTTTTT | CASSPDRVNEKLFF
TRBJ2-5 | TRBV7-9 | - | 14 | TRBD1 | TGTGCCAACAGCTTCGGGGGACAGGGAAAGACCCAGTACTTC | CANSFGGQGKTQYF
TRBJ1-4 | TRBV7-9 | - | 15 | - | TGTGCCAGCAGCTTAGTTTCCCCTGGTAGTGAAAAACTGTTTTTT | CASSLVSPGSEKLFF
TRBJ1-1 | TRBV18 | - | 15 | - | TGTGCCAGCTCACCAACCCAGGGTAAGAACACTGAAGCTTTCTTT | CASSPTQGKNTEAFF
TRBJ1-2 | TRBV7-2 | - | 15 | TRBD1 | TGTGCCAGCAGCTTAATAGAGAGGACAGGATATGGCTACACCTTC | CASSLIERTGYGYTF
TRBJ1-2 | TRBV7-9 | - | 14 | - | TGTGCCAGCAGCTTAGTCAACCGTCCCGATGGCTACACCTTC | CASSLVNRPDGYTF
TRBJ1-6 | TRBV7-9 | once | 13 | - | TGTGCCAGCAGCTTAGTTGGAAATTCACCCCTCCACTTT | CASSLVGNSPLHF
TRBJ2-1 | TRBV7-3 | - | 15 | TRBD1 | TGTGCCAGCAGCGCCGGGACAGGGGGATGGGATGAGCAGTTCTTC | CASSAGTGGWDEQFF
TRBJ2-2 | TRBV6-5 | once | 14 | - | TGTGCCAGCAGTCGACTATACGACACCGGGGAGCTGTTTTTT | CASSRLYDTGELFF
TRBJ2-1 | TRBV30 | - | 15 | - | TGTGCCTGGAGGTTCGCGGGAAACCGGAGAAATGAGCAGTTCTTC | CAWRFAGNRRNEQFF
TRBJ2-7 | TRBV7-9 | - | 15 | - | TGTGCCAGCAGCTTAGATGGCAGTCCCAGCTACGAGCAGTACTTC | CASSLDGSPSYEQYF
TRBJ2-7 | TRBV18 | - | 15 | TRBD2 | TGTGCCAGCTCACCTCCGGGACTAGGTCCCTACGAGCAGTACTTC | CASSPPGLGPYEQYF
TRBJ2-3 | TRBV27 | - | 13 | - | TGTGCCAGCAAGTACCCGTCGGGAGATACGCAGTATTTT | CASKYPSGDTQYF
TRBJ1-2 | TRBV4-1 | - | 17 | - | TGCGCCAGCAGCCAACTACTCCCCACTCGTCCATCCGGCGGCTACACCTTC | CASSQLLPTRPSGGYTF
TRBJ2-5 | TRBV7-3 | - | 13 | TRBD2 | TGTGCCAGCAGTCAGCGGGAGGGAGAGACCCAGTACTTC | CASSQREGETQYF
TRBJ2-2 | TRBV6-5 | once | 15 | TRBD2 | TGTGCCAGCAGGGTCGGGGGGGCCGACACCGGGGAGCTGTTTTTT | CASRVGGADTGELFF
TRBJ2-7 | TRBV7-2 | - | 12 | TRBD1 | TGTGCCAGCAGTTACACAGGGGGAGAGCAGTACTTC | CASSYTGGEQYF
TRBJ1-3 | TRBV29-1 | - | 12 | - | TGCAGCGCTACCCAGGCCCGTAACACCATATATTTT | CSATQARNTIYF
TRBJ1-2 | TRBV6-6 | - | 12 | - | TGTGCCAGCTTGGACAGAATCTATGGCTACACCTTC | CASLDRIYGYTF
TRBJ2-3 | TRBV5-6 | - | 16 | - | TGTGCCAGCAGCTCCGCCCCGGGAAGGGGGACAGATACGCAGTATTTT | CASSSAPGRGTDTQYF
TRBJ2-1 | TRBV7-2 | - | 15 | TRBD2 | TGTGCCAGCAGCCATACTAGCGGGAGAGAGGGTGAGCAGTTCTTC | CASSHTSGREGEQFF
TRBJ2-7 | TRBV27 | - | 15 | - | TGTGCCAGCAGTCTCCGCGACCCTCCAGACTACGAGCAGTACTTC | CASSLRDPPDYEQYF
TRBJ2-5 | TRBV30 | - | 14 | - | TGTGCCTGGAGCCCTTCTCCGGCGCGGGAGACCCAGTACTTC | CAWSPSPARETQYF
TRBJ1-2 | TRBV5-1 | once | 15 | - | TGCGCCAGCAGCCTGAATCCAGGTGGTAACTATGGCTACACCTTC | CASSLNPGGNYGYTF
TRBJ1-6 | TRBV7-2 | - | 14 | - | TGTGCCAGCAGCTTAGGACCCTATAATTCACCCCTCCACTTT | CASSLGPYNSPLHF
TRBJ2-5 | TRBV7-3 | - | 15 | TRBD1 | TGTGCCAGCAGCCTGACAGGGGGCGGTGGGGAGACCCAGTACTTC | CASSLTGGGGETQYF
TRBJ2-2 | TRBV9 | - | 17 | - | TGTGCCAGCAGCGGGCCCTATGGGCGTCTAGACACCGGGGAGCTGTTTTTT | CASSGPYGRLDTGELFF
TRBJ1-1 | TRBV7-6 | - | 14 | - | TGTGCCAGCAGCTTGGGGGTCCAGAACACTGAAGCTTTCTTT | CASSLGVQNTEAFF
TRBJ2-2 | TRBV21-1 | - | 16 | - | TGTGCCAGCAGCAAAGATCGGGGGCAGGGCACCGGGGAGCTGTTTTTT | CASSKDRGQGTGELFF
TRBJ2-1 | TRBV15 | - | 18 | TRBD2 | TGTGCCACCAGCCCGGCGGGACTAGCGGGGGGGCGCCACAATGAGCAGTTCTTC | CATSPAGLAGGRHNEQFF
TRBJ2-7 | TRBV5-5 | - | 15 | TRBD1 | TGTGCCAGCAGCCTGGGGGGACAGGCCCACTACGAGCAGTACTTC | CASSLGGQAHYEQYF
TRBJ2-6 | TRBV11-2 | - | 15 | - | TGTGCCAGCAGCTTTTACGGGGCTGGGGCCAACGTCCTGACTTTC | CASSFYGAGANVLTF
TRBJ1-2 | TRBV25-1 | - | 12 | - | TGTGCCAGCTACACAGAATTCAAGGGCTACACCTTC | CASYTEFKGYTF
TRBJ1-6 | TRBV11-2 | - | 13 | - | TGTGCCAGCAGCTTGGCGTTTTCGTCACCCCTCCACTTT | CASSLAFSSPLHF
TRBJ1-6 | TRBV27 | - | 14 | - | TGTGCCAGCAGTACGGGACCGGGGAATTCACCCCTCCACTTT | CASSTGPGNSPLHF
TRBJ1-5 | TRBV6-5 | - | 13 | - | TGTGCCAGCAGGCGGACGCCCGATCAGCCCCAGCATTTT | CASRRTPDQPQHF
TRBJ2-5 | TRBV29-1 | - | 11 | - | TGCAGCGTTGGAGGAGAAGAGACCCAGTACTTC | CSVGGEETQYF
TRBJ2-3 | TRBV15 | - | 16 | TRBD2 | TGTGCCACCAGCAGGGGAACTAGCGGCAGCACAGATACGCAGTATTTT | CATSRGTSGSTDTQYF